This is a list of T cell receptor beta chains from one sample in a study of vaccination and CD4 T cells after COVID-19. Each CDR3 protein gets one entry after TCRdb re-called the PCR reads with MiXCR. The sample shows tens of thousands of distinct CDR3 sequences, about 60% of them seen only once. The sequencing used CD4+ T cells from blood, collected before SARS-CoV-2 vaccination. The receptors derive from a human donor who had recovered from COVID-19. The conserved cysteine and the conserved F or W are not part of the CDR3 here. The order of the fields is V gene, clone size, CDR3 protein. Size is omitted from some rows. Given values are once, few, many or a class for expanded clones.

>TRBV6-1|-
ASRQTGQGVRDTQY
>TRBV14|few
ASSRINGMNTEAF
>TRBV10-3|-
AISEWQGAGDTQY
>TRBV6-1|-
ASSMQGSGNQPQH
>TRBV5-1|-
ASSSPTGFRETQY
>TRBV19|-
ASSMRRLAGLYEQY
>TRBV7-9|-
ASSDVPGLAEDTQY
>TRBV6-1|few
ASSGPAGVDGYT
>TRBV20-1|-
SARGPVDTGELF
>TRBV6-1|-
ASILAGYTDTQY
>TRBV6-1|-
ASSPYPQGSGNTIY
>TRBV28|-
ASSLPGSVNGYT
>TRBV6-2/TRBV6-3|few
ASSYLASGNEQY
>TRBV18|-
ASSPGGGAEQY
>TRBV28|-
ASSLRRDPGNIQY
>TRBV20-1|-
SVLGQGSLEADTQY
>TRBV10-1|-
ASSESGGSYEQY
>TRBV20-1|few
SATPIGSGSGNTQY
>TRBV7-3|-
ASSRQGGSDTQY
>TRBV9|-
ASSVGLQGLRSGANVLT
>TRBV6-2/TRBV6-3|-
ASSYSSSSTDTQY
>TRBV20-1|-
SARTGEDGNQPQH
>TRBV20-1|-
SARSGTSGTDEQF
>TRBV6-4|-
ASSDSTSGSNEQF
>TRBV20-1|few
SARVPDSNQPQH
>TRBV19|-
ASITWSSGANVLT
>TRBV7-8|-
ASTSTGTGRDTQY
>TRBV20-1|-
SAREGQGFGELF
>TRBV2|once
ASTGPRRETQY
>TRBV5-5|-
ASSFYRDYEQY
>TRBV7-3|few
ASRRDRGDTGELF
>TRBV28|few
ASRPLAGGEETQY
>TRBV7-4|-
ARRRTIQGEWHTEAF
>TRBV4-1|-
ASSPPRDVPYEQY
>TRBV20-1|few
SGTPSTSGTETQY
>TRBV7-3|-
ASAGGNTDTQY
>TRBV7-9|-
ASSSSFGELF
>TRBV7-2|-
ASSLGPPAGGRDQPQH
>TRBV6-5|once
ASSYAGGDTQY
>TRBV6-1|-
ASSHPYGQGRTDTQY
>TRBV15|-
ATSRVYNEQF
>TRBV6-1|-
ASRPDTLFGPQH
>TRBV28|few
ASSSSQETQY
>TRBV24-1|-
ATSDARGGSYNEQF
>TRBV7-2|few
ASSLPGGTQY
>TRBV7-2|-
ASSFQGHTEAF
>TRBV20-1|once
SARPPSTEAF
>TRBV6-5|-
ASSYSRDTGELF
>TRBV4-1|-
ASNQSRNREQF